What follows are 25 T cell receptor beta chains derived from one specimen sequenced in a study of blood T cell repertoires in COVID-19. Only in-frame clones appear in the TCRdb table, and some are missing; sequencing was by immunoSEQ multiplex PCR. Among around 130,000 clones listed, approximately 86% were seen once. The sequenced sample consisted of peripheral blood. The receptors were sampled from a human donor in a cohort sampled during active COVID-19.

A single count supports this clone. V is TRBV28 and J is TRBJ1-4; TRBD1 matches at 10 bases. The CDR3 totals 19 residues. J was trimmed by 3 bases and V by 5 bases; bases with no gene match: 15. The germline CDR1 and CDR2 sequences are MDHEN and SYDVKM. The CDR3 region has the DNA TGTGCCAGCAGTCCCAGTCCCGGGACAGGGGTCGGGGCTAATGAAAAACTGTTTTTT. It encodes CASSPSPGTGVGANEKLFF.

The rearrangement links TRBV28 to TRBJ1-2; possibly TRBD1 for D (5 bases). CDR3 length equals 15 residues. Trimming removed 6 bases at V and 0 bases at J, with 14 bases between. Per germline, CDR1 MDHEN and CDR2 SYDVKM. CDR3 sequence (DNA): TGTGCCAGCAGCCCGGGTCAGGGCCCTAACTATGGCTACACCTTC. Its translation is CASSPGQGPNYGYTF.

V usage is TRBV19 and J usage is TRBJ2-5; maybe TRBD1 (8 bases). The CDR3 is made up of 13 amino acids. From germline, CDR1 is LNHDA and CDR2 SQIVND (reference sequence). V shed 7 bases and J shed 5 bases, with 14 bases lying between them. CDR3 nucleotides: TGTGCCAGTACCACACAGGGGGGGGAGACCCAGTACTTC. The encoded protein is CASTTQGGETQYF.

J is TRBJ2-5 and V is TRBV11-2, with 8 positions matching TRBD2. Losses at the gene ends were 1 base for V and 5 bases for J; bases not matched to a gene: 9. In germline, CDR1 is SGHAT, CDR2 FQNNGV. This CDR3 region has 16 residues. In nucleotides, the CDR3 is TGTGCCAGCAGCTTAGTTCGGGGGCGCGGGGGGGAGACCCAGTACTTC. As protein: CASSLVRGRGGETQYF.

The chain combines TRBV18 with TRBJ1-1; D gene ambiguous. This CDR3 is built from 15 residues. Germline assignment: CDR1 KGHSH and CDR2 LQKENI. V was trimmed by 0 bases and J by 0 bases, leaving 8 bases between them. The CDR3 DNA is TGTGCCAGCTCACCACCGAGGGAGATGAACACTGAAGCTTTCTTT. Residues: CASSPPREMNTEAFF. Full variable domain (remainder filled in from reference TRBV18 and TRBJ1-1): NAGVMQNPRHLVRRRGQEARLRCSPMKGHSHVYWYRQLPEEGLKFMVYLQKENIIDESGMPKERFSAEFPKEGPSILRIQQVVRGDSAAYFCASSPPREMNTEAFFGQGTRLTVV.

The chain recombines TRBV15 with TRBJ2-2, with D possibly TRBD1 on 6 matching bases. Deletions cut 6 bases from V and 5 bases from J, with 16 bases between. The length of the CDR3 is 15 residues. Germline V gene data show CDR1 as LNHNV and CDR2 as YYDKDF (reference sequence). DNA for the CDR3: TGTGCCACCAGGGGGGCGGGTGCGGTGACCGGGGAGCTGTTTTTT. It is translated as CATRGAGAVTGELFF.

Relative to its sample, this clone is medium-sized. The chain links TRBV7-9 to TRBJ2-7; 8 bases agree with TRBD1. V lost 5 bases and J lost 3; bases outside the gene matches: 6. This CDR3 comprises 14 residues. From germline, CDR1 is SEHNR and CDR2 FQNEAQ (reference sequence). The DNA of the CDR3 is TGTGCCAGCAGCCACCGGGACAGGAACTACGAGCAGTACTTC. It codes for CASSHRDRNYEQYF.

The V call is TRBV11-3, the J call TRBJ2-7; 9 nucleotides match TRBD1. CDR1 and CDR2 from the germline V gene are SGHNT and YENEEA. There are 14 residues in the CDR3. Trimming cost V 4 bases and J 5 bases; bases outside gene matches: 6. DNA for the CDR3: TGTGCCAGCAGCTCGGGACAGGGAACCCACGAGCAGTACTTC. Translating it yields CASSSGQGTHEQYF.

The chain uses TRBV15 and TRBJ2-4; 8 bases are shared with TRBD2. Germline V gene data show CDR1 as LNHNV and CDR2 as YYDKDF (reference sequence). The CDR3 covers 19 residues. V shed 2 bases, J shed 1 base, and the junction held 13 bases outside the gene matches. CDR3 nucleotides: TGTGCCACCAGCAGATCCCAAGGGATGGCTAGCGGGGCCAAAAACATTCAGTACTTC. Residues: CATSRSQGMASGAKNIQYF.

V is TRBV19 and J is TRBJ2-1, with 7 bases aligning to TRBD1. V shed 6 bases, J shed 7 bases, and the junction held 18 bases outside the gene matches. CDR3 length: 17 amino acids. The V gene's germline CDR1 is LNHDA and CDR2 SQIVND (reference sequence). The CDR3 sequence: CASSRHGDSLTGNEQFF. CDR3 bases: TGTGCCAGTAGCAGACACGGGGACAGCCTCACGGGGAATGAGCAGTTCTTC.

CDR3 amino acids: CASRYYLNTEAFF. CDR3 in DNA: TGTGCCAGCCGATACTACTTGAACACTGAAGCTTTCTTT. The chain recombines TRBV7-9 with TRBJ1-1; the D is unclear. The germline CDR1 and CDR2 sequences are SEHNR and FQNEAQ (reference sequence). The CDR3 consists of 13 residues. V lost 8 bases to trimming and J lost 0 bases, with 10 bases between them. Using reference TRBV7-9 and TRBJ1-1 for the parts outside the CDR3, the full variable domain is DTGVSQNPRHKITKRGQNVTFRCDPISEHNRLYWYRQTLGQGPEFLTYFQNEAQLEKSRLLSDRFSAERPKGSFSTLEIQRTEQGDSAMYLCASRYYLNTEAFFGQGTRLTVV.

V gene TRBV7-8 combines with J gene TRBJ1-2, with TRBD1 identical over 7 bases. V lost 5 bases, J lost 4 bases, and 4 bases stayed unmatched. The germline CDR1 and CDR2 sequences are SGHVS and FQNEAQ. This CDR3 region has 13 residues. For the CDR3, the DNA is TGTGCCAGCAGCCAGGACAGGATCTATGGCTACACCTTC. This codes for CASSQDRIYGYTF.

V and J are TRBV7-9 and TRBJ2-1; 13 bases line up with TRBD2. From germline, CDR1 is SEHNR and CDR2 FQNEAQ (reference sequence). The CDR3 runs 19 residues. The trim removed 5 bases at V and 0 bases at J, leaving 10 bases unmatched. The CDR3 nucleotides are TGTGCCAGCAGCCCCTGGACTAGCGGGAGAGATAGCTCCTACAATGAGCAGTTCTTC. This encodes CASSPWTSGRDSSYNEQFF.

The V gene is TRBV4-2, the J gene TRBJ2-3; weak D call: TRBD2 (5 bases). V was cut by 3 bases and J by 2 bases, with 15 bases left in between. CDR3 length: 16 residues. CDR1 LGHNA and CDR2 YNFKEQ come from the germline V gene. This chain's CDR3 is CASSHYPGFYTDTQYF. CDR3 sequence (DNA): TGTGCCAGCAGCCATTACCCGGGATTCTACACAGATACGCAGTATTTT.

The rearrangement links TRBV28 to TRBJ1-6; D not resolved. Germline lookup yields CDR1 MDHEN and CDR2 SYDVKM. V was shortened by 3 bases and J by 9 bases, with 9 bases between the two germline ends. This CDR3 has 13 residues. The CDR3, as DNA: TGTGCCAGCAGTTTGCGGAGTACTTCACCCCTCCACTTT. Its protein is CASSLRSTSPLHF.

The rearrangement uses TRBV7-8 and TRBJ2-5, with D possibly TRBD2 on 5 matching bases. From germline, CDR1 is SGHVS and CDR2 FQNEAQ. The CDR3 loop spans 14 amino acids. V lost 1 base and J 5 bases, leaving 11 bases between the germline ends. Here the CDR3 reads CASSLVGRGETQYF. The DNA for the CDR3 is TGTGCCAGCAGCTTAGTCGGCCGCGGGGAGACCCAGTACTTC.

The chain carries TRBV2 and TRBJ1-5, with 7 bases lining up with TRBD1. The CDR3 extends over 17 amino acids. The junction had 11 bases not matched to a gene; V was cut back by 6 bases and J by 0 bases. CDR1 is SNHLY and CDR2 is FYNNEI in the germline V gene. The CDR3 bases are TGTGCCAGCAGCCGACAGGGAAAGGGGTATAGCAATCAGCCCCAGCATTTT. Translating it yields CASSRQGKGYSNQPQHF.

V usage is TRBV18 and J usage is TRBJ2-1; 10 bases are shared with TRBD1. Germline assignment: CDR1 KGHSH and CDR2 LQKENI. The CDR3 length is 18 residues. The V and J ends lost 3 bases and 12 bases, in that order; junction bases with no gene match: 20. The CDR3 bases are TGTGCCAGCTCACCCGACCTCGGCAGGACAGGGGGTCTCTTGGGGCAGTTCTTC. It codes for CASSPDLGRTGGLLGQFF.

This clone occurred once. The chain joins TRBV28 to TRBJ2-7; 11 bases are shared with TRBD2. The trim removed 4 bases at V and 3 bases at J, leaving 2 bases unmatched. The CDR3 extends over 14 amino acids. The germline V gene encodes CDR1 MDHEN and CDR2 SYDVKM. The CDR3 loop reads CASSSLAGVYEQYF. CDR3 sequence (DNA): TGTGCCAGCAGTTCACTAGCGGGAGTCTACGAGCAGTACTTC.

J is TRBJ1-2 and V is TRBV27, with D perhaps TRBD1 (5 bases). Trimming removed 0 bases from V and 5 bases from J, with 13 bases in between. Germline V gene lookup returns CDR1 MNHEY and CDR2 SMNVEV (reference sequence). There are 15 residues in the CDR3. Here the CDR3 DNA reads TGTGCCAGCAGTTTATCAGGGGTTCAACGGTATGGCTACACCTTC. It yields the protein CASSLSGVQRYGYTF.

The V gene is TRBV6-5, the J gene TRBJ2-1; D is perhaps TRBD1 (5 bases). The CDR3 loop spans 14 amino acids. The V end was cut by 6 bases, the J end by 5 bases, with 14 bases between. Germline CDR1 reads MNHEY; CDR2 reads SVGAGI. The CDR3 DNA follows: TGTGCCAGCAGCCTCAGGCTAGGGGACAATGAGCAGTTCTTC. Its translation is CASSLRLGDNEQFF.

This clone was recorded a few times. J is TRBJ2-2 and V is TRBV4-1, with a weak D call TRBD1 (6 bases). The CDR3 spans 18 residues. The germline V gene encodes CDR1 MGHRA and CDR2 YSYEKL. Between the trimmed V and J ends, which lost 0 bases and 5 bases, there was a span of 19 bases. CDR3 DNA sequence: TGCGCCAGCAGCCAAGATCAGTGGGAAAGGGGGTGGACCGGGGAGCTGTTTTTT. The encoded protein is CASSQDQWERGWTGELFF.

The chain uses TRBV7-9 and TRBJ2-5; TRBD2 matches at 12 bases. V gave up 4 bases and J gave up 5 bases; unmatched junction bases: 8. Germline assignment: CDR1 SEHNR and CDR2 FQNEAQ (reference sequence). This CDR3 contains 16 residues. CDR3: CASSYRLAGVEETQYF. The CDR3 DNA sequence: TGTGCCAGCAGCTACCGACTAGCGGGAGTTGAGGAGACCCAGTACTTC.

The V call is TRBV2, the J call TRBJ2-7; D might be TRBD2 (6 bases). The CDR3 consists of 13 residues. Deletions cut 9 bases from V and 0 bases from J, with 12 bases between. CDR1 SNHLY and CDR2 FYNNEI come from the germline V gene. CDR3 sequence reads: CARTRGSSYEQYF. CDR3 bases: TGTGCCAGGACGCGGGGAAGCTCCTACGAGCAGTACTTC.

CDR3 in DNA: TGTGCCAGCAGGACAGGGGCGAGTAATTCACCCCTCCACTTT. It is translated as CASRTGASNSPLHF. This chain uses TRBV2 with TRBJ1-6; 8 nucleotides agree with TRBD1. The CDR3 contains 14 residues. V lost 6 bases to trimming and J lost 6 bases; unmatched junction nucleotides: 4. Germline V CDR1 and CDR2: SNHLY, FYNNEI.